The sequence of this T cell receptor beta chain was determined in a study of blood T cell repertoires in COVID-19. In the study overall: COVID-19 samples, acute and convalescent, were from the United States, Italy and Spain. Sources were T cells, B-cell-depleted T cells, or PBMCs; the material itself was cDNA or gDNA.

V was clipped by 2 bases and J by 3 bases; unmatched bases: 4. Per the germline V gene, CDR1 is KGHSH and CDR2 is LQKENI. This CDR3 contains 14 residues. Authors' data handling: Counts of nucleated cells, estimated from reference gene primer amplification, were obtained. The method was immunoSEQ multiplex PCR; TCRdb's version includes in-frame clones alone and lacks a portion of them. The V and J calls and clone size were taken over from that table, and D and trimming were inferred from the DNA. The table shows about 410,000 clones, with about nine tenths occurring only once. The genes are TRBV18 and TRBJ2-7; 7 bases align to TRBD1. The source material was peripheral blood. This receptor was taken from a woman aged 25 to 39 with active or convalescent COVID-19. This chain's CDR3 is CASSPGTALYEQYF. The DNA for the CDR3 is TGTGCCAGCTCACCAGGGACAGCACTCTACGAGCAGTACTTC.